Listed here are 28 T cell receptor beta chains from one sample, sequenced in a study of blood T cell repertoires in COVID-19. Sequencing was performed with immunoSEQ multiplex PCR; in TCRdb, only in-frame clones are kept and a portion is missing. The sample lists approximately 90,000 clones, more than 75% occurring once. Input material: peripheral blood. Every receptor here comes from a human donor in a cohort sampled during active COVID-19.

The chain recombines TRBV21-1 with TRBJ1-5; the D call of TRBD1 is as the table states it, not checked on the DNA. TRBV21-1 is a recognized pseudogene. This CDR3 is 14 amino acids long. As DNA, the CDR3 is TGTGCCAGCAGCAAAGAGGGGGTATGGCAGCCCCAGCATTTT. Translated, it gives CASSKEGVWQPQHF.

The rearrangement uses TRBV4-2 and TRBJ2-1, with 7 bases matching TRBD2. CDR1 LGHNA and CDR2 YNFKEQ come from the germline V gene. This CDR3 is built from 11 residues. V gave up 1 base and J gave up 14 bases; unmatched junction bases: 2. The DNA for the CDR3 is TGTGCCAGCAGCCAAGGGACTAGAGAGTTCTTC. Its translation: CASSQGTREFF.

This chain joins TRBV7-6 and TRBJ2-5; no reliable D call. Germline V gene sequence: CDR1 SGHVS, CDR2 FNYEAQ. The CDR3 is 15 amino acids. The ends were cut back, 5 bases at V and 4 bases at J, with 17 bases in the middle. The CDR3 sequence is CASSASSGRVETQYF. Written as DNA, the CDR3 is TGTGCCAGCAGCGCCTCATCTGGTCGGGTAGAGACCCAGTACTTC.

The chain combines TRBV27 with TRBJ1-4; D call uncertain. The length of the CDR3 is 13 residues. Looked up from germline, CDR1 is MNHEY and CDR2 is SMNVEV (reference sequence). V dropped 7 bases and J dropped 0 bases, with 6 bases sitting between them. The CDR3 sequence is CASKAATNEKLFF. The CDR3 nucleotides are TGTGCCAGCAAAGCTGCAACTAATGAAAAACTGTTTTTT.

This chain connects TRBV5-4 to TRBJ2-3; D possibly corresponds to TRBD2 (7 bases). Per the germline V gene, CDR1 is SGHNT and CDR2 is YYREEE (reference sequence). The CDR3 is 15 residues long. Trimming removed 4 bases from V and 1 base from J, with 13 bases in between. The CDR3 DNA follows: TGTGCCAGCAGCAAGGGGGGGGGCGGCACAGATACGCAGTATTTT. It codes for CASSKGGGGTDTQYF.

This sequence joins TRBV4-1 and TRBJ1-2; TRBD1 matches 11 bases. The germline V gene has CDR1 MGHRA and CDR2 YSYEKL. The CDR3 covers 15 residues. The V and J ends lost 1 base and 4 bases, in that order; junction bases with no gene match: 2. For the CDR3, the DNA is TGCGCCAGCAGCCAAGCTGGGACAGGGGGCTATGGCTACACCTTC. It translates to CASSQAGTGGYGYTF.

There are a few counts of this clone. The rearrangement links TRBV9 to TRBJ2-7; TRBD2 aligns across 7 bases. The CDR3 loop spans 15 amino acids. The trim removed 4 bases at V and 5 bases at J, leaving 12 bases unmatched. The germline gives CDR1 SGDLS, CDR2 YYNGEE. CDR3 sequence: CASSPLSGGFDEQYF. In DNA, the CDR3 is TGTGCCAGCAGCCCCCTATCCGGGGGGTTCGACGAGCAGTACTTC.

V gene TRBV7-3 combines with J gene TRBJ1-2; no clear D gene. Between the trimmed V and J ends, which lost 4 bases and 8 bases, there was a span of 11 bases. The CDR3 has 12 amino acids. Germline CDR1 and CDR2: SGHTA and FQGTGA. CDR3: CASSSHGGGYTF. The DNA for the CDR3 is TGTGCCAGCAGCTCCCATGGAGGGGGCTACACCTTC. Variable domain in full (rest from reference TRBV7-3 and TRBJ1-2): GAGVSQTPSNKVTEKGKYVELRCDPISGHTALYWYRQSLGQGPEFLIYFQGTGAADDSGLPNDRFFAVRPEGSVSTLKIQRTERGDSAVYLCASSSHGGGYTFGSGTRLTVV.

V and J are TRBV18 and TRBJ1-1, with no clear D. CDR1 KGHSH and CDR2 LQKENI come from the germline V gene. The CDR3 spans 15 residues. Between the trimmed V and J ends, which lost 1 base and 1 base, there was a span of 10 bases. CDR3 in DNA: TGTGCCAGCTCACCACTGCTCGACAAGAACACTGAAGCTTTCTTT. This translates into CASSPLLDKNTEAFF.

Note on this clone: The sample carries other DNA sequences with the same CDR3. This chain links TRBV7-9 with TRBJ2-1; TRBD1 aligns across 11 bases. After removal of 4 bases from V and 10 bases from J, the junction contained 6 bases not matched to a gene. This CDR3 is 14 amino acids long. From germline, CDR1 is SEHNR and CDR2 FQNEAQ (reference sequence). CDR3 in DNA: TGTGCCAGCAGCTCCTGGACAGGGGGCAACGAGCAGTTCTTC. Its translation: CASSSWTGGNEQFF.

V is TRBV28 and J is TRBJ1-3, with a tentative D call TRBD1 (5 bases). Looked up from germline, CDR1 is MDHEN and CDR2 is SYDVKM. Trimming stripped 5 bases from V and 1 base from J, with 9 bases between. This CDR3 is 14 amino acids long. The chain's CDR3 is CASSPGGSGNTIYF. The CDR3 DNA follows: TGTGCCAGCAGTCCCGGGGGGTCTGGAAACACCATATATTTT. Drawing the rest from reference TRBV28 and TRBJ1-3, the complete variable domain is DVKVTQSSRYLVKRTGEKVFLECVQDMDHENMFWYRQDPGLGLRLIYFSYDVKMKEKGDIPEGYSVSREKKERFSLILESASTNQTSMYLCASSPGGSGNTIYFGEGSWLTVV.

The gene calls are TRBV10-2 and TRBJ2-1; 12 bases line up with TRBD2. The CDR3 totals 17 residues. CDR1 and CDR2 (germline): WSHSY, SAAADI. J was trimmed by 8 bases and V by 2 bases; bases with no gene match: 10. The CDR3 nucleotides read TGCGCCAGCAGTGAGGCTGACCGACTAGCGGGGGTCTATGAGCAGTTCTTC. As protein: CASSEADRLAGVYEQFF.

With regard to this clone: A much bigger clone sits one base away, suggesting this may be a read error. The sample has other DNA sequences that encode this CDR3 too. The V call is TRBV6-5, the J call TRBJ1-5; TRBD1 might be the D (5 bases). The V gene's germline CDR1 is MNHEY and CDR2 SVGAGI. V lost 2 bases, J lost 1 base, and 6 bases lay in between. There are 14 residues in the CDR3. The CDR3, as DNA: TGTGCCAGCAGTTACGGGGGGAGCAATCAGCCCCAGCATTTT. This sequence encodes CASSYGGSNQPQHF.

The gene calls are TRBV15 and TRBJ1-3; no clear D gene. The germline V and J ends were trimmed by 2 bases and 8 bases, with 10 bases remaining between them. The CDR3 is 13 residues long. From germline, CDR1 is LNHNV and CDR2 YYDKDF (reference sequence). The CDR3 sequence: CATSRRGVDTIYF. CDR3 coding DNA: TGTGCCACCAGCAGACGAGGTGTCGACACCATATATTTT.

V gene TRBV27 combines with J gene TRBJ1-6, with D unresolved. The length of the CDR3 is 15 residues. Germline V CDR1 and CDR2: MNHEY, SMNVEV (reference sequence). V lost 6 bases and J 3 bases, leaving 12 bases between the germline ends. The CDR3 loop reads CASRITTNYNSPLHF. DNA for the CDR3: TGTGCCAGCAGAATTACCACTAACTATAATTCACCCCTCCACTTT.

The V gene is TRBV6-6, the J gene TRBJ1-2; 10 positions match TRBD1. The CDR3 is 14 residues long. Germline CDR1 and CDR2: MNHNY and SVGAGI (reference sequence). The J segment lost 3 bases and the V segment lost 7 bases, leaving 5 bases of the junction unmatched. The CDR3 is CASTRTGGDYGYTF. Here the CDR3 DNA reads TGTGCCAGCACCCGGACAGGGGGTGACTATGGCTACACCTTC.

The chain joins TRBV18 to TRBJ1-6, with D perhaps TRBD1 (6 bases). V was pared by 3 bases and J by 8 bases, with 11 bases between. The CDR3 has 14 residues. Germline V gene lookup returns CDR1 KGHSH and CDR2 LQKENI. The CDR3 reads CASSPGRGYSPLHF. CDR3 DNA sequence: TGTGCCAGCTCACCGGGCAGGGGCTATTCACCCCTCCACTTT.

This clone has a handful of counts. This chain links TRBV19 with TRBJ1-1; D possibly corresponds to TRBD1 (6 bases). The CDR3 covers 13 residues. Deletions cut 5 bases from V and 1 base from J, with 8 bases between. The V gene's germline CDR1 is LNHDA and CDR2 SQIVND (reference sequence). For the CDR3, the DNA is TGTGCCAGTAGTGGGACACCGAACACTGAAGCTTTCTTT. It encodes CASSGTPNTEAFF.

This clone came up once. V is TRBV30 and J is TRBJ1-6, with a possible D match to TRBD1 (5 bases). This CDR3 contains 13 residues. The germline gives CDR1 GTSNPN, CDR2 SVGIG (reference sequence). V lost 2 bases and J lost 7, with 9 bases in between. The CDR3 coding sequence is TGTGCCTGGAGTACCAGGGCCAATTCACCCCTCCACTTT. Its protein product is CAWSTRANSPLHF.

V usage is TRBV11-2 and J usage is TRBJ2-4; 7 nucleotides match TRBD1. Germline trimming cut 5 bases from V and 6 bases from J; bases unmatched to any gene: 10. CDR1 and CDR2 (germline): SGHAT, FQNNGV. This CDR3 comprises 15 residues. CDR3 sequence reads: CASSREWAGGNIQYF. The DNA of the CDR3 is TGTGCCAGCAGCCGAGAGTGGGCAGGGGGAAACATTCAGTACTTC.

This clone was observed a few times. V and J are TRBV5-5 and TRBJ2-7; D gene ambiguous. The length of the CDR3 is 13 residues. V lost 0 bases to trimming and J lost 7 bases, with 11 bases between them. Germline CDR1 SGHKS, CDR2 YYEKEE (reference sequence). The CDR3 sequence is CASSLEPTKEQYF. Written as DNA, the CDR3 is TGTGCCAGCAGCTTGGAGCCCACGAAGGAGCAGTACTTC.

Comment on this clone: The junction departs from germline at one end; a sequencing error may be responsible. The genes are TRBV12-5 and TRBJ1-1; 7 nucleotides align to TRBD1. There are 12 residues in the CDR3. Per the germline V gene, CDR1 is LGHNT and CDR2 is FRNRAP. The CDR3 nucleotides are TGTGCTAGTGGTTTGGATGTTGGCGGACAGGCCTTT. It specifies CASGLDVGGQAF.

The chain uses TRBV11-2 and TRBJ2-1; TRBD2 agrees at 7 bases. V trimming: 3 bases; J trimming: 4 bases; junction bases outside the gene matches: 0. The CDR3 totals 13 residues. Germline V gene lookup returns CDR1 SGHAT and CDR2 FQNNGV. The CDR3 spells CASSFSGYNEQFF. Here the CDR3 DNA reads TGTGCCAGCAGCTTTAGCGGGTACAATGAGCAGTTCTTC.

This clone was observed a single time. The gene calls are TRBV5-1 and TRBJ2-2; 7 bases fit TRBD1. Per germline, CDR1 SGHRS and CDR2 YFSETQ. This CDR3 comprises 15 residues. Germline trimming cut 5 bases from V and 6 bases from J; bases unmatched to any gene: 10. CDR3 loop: CASRGETGIAGELFF. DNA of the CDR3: TGCGCCAGCAGGGGGGAGACAGGGATCGCCGGGGAGCTGTTTTTT. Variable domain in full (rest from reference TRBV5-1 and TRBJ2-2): KAGVTQTPRYLIKTRGQQVTLSCSPISGHRSVSWYQQTPGQGLQFLFEYFSETQRNKGNFPGRFSGRQFSNSRSEMNVSTLELGDSALYLCASRGETGIAGELFFGEGSRLTVL.

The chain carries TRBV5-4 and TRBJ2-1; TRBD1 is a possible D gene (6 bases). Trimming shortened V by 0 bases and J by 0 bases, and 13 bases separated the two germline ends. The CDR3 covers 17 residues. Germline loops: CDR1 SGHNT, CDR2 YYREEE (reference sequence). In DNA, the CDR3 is TGTGCCAGCAGCTTGGCCGTTCTACAGGGCTCCTACAATGAGCAGTTCTTC. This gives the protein CASSLAVLQGSYNEQFF.

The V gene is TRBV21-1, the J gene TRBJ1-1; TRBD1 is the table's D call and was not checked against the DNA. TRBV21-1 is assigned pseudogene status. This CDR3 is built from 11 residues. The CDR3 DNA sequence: TGTGCCAGCCCGGACAGATGTGAAGCTTTCTTT. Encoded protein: CASPDRCEAFF.

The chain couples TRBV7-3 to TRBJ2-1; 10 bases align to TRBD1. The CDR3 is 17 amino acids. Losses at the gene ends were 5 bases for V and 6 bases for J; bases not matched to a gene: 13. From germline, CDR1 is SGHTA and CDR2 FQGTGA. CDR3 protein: CASSRPPGTGEVNEQFF. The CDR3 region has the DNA TGTGCCAGCAGCCGACCTCCGGGGACAGGGGAGGTCAATGAGCAGTTCTTC.

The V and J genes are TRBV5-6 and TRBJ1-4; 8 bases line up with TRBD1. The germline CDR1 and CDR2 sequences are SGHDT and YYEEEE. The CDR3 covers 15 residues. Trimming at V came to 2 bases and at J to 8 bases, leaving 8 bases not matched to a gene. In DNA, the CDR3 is TGTGCCAGCAGCTTAAGTTTCGGGACAGGAGAAAAACTGTTTTTT. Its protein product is CASSLSFGTGEKLFF.